Reported below is one T cell receptor beta chain. At one boundary the junction diverges from the germline segment, which might be a read error. The entry originates in a study of blood T cell repertoires in COVID-19. The wider study: T cells, B-cell-depleted T cells, or PBMCs supplied cDNA or gDNA.

Clones were read by immunoSEQ multiplex PCR, and TCRdb kept only the in-frame ones, dropping some. The sample lists some 240,000 clones, roughly nine tenths occurring once. The clonotype was recovered from a man in his sixties with COVID-19, enrolled during active disease. Input material: peripheral blood.

The CDR3 DNA follows: TGTGCCAGCAGTGATTACGGCGGGACAGGCCTCTTT. It codes for CASSDYGGTGLF. The chain links TRBV2 to TRBJ1-1; 8 nucleotides match TRBD1. Germline assignment: CDR1 SNHLY and CDR2 FYNNEI. The CDR3 is 12 residues long.